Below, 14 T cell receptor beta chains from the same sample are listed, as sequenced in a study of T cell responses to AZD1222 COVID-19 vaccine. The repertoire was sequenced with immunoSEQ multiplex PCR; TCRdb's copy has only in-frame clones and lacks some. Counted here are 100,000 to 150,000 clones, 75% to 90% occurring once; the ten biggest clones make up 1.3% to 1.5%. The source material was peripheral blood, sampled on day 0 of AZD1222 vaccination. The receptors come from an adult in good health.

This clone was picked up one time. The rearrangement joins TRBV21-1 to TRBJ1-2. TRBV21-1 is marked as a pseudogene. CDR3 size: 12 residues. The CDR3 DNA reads TGTGCCAGCACCCTTCGGAGGTGCTTCTACACCTTC. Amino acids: CASTLRRCFYTF.

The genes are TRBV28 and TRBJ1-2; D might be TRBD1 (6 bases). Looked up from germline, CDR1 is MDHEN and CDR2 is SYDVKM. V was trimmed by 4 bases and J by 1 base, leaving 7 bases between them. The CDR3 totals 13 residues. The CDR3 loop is CASSWTVNYGYTF. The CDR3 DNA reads TGTGCCAGCAGTTGGACAGTTAACTATGGCTACACCTTC.

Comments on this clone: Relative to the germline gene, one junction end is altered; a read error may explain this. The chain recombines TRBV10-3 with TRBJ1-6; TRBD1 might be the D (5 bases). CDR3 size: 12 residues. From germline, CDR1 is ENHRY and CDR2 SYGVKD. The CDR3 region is CAICQGNAPLHF. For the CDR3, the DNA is TGTGCCATCTGTCAGGGTAATGCACCCCTCCACTTT.

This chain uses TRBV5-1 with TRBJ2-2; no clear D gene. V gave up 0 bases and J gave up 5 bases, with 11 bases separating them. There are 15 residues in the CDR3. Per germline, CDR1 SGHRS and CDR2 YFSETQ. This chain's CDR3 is CASSLVSWPTGELFF. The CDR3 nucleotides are TGCGCCAGCAGCTTGGTTAGTTGGCCTACCGGGGAGCTGTTTTTT.

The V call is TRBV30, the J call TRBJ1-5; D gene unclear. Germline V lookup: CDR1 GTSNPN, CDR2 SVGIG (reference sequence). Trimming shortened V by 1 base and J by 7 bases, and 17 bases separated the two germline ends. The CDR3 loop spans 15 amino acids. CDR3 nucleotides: TGTGCCTGGAGTGCCCATAAAGGGTTGTCGCAGCCCCAGCATTTT. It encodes CAWSAHKGLSQPQHF.

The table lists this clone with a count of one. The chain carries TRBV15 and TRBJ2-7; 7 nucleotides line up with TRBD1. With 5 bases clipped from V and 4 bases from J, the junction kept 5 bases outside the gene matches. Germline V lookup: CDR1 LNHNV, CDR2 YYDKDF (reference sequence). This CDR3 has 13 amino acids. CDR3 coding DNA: TGTGCCACCAGCCCCTGGACAGGTTACGAGCAGTACTTC. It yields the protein CATSPWTGYEQYF.

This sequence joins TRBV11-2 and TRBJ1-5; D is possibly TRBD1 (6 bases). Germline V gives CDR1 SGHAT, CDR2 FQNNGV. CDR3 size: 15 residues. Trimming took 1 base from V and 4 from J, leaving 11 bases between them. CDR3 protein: CASSLGAGENQPQHF. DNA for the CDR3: TGTGCCAGCAGCTTAGGGGCAGGGGAAAATCAGCCCCAGCATTTT.

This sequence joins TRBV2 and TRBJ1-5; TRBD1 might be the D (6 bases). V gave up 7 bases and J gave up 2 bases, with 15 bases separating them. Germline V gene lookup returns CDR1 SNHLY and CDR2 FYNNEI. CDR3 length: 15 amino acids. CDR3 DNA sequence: TGTGCCAGCAATGGATGGGGGGCGGGCAATCAGCCCCAGCATTTT. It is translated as CASNGWGAGNQPQHF.

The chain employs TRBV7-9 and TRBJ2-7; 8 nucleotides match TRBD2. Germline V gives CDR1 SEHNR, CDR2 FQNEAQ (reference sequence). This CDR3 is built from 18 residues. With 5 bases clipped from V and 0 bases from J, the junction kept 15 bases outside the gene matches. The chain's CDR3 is CASSHGRFERGRSYEQYF. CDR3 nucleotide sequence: TGTGCCAGCAGCCACGGGCGATTCGAGCGGGGGCGCTCCTACGAGCAGTACTTC.

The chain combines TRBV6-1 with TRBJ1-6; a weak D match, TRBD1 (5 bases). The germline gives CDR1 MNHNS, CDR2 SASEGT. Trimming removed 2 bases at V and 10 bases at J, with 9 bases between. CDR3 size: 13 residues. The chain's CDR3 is CASSEIGVSPLHF. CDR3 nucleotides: TGTGCCAGCAGTGAAATAGGGGTCTCACCCCTCCACTTT.

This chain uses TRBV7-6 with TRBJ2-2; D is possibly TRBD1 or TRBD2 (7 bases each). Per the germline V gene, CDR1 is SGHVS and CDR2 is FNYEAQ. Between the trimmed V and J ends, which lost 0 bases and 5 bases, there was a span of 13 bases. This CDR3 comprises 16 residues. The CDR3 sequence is CASSLAQGGLTGELFF. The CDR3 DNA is TGTGCCAGCAGCTTAGCGCAGGGGGGGCTTACCGGGGAGCTGTTTTTT. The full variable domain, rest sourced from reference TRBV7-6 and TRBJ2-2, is GAGVSQSPRYKVTKRGQDVALRCDPISGHVSLYWYRQALGQGPEFLTYFNYEAQQDKSGLPNDRFSAERPEGSISTLTIQRTEQRDSAMYRCASSLAQGGLTGELFFGEGSRLTVL.

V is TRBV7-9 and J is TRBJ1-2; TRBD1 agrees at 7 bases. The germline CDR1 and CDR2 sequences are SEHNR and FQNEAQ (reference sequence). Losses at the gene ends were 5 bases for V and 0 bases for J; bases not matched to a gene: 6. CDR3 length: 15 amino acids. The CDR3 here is CASSPRQGSNYGYTF. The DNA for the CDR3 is TGTGCCAGCAGCCCACGACAGGGATCTAACTATGGCTACACCTTC.

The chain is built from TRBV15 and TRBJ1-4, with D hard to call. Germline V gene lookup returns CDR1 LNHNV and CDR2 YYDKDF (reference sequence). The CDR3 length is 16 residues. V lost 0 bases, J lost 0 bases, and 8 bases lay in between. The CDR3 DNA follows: TGTGCCACCAGCAGAGATTTCGCTGCAACTAATGAAAAACTGTTTTTT. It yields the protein CATSRDFAATNEKLFF. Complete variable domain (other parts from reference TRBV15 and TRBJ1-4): DAMVIQNPRYQVTQFGKPVTLSCSQTLNHNVMYWYQQKSSQAPKLLFHYYDKDFNNEADTPDNFQSRRPNTSFCFLDIRSPGLGDTAMYLCATSRDFAATNEKLFFGSGTQLSVL.

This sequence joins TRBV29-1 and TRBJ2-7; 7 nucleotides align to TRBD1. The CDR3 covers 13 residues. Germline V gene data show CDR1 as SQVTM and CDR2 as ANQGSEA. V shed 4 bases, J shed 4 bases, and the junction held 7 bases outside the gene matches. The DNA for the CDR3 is TGCAGCGTTGCCTACGGGACAGCATACGAGCAGTACTTC. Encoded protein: CSVAYGTAYEQYF.